This note documents a single T cell receptor beta chain sequence. Unsorted whole blood yielded blood RNA, and germline DNA was extracted as well. This sample was included in a study of tumor-infiltrating lymphocytes in primary liver carcinoma. The input was 450 to 500 ng total RNA; TCR beta cDNA was made from it with a constant-region primer. Each TCR beta library was derived from three nested multiplex PCR rounds that employed slightly modified ARM-PCR. The first two PCR rounds used TRBV1-TRBV30 primers with a Cbeta primer, around 10 cycles each. TCRdb re-derived calls from the multiplex PCR reads in MiXCR, one entry per CDR3 protein. The data hold 250,000 to 400,000 distinct CDR3 sequences, with about 62% observed a single time. Germline V gene lookup returns CDR1 SQVTM and CDR2 ANQGSEA. The length of the CDR3 is 12 residues. V gave up 8 bases and J gave up 3 bases, with 13 bases separating them.

Material: peripheral blood. The rearrangement links TRBV29-1 to TRBJ2-5, with a weak D call TRBD2 (5 bases). The receptor comes from a man aged 40-50 years with primary liver carcinoma and hepatitis B virus infection. The CDR3 region has the DNA TGCAGCATTAATCTCGGGGAAGAGACCCAGTACTTC. It is translated as CSINLGEETQYF.